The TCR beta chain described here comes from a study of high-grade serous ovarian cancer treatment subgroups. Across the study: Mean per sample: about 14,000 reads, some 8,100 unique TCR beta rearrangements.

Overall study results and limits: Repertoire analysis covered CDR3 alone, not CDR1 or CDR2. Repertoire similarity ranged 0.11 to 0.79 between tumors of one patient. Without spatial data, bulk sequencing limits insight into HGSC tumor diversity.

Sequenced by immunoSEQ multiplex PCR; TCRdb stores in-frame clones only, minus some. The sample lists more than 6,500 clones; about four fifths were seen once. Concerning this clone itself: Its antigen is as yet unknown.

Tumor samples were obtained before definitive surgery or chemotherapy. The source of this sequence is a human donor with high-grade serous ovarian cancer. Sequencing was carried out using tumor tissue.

CDR3 DNA sequence: TGTGCCAGCCCCACCGGGACTAGCGGGAGAATACCGTACGAGCAGTACTTC. This translates into CASPTGTSGRIPYEQYF. The chain combines TRBV21-1 with TRBJ2-7; TRBD2, the table's D call, was not compared with the DNA. TRBV21-1 is an annotated pseudogene. The CDR3 contains 17 residues.